The 9 T cell receptor beta chains given below trace back to one sample, sequenced in a study of radiation and T cells in renal cell carcinoma. The table came from immunoSEQ multiplex PCR; TCRdb's copy has only in-frame clones and leaves some out. The table shows roughly 10,000 clones, with 50% to 60% occurring only once. The treatment was: treatment-naive control, cytoreductive nephrectomy. The source material was tumor tissue, sampled from a patient whose treatment was nephrectomy without radiotherapy. These receptors all come from a man aged 35 to 55 with renal cell carcinoma.

This clone was seen only once. The chain joins TRBV7-9 to TRBJ2-7, with D perhaps assigned TRBD1 or TRBD2 (5 bases each). In germline, CDR1 is SEHNR, CDR2 FQNEAQ (reference sequence). CDR3 length: 17 amino acids. Between the trimmed V and J ends, which lost 2 bases and 0 bases, there was a span of 17 bases. The CDR3 nucleotides are TGTGCCAGCAGCTTATTCCCCGGGACGGCAAGCTCCTACGAGCAGTACTTC. Translation: CASSLFPGTASSYEQYF.

By proportion, this clone is large. This chain uses TRBV5-4 with TRBJ2-7; a possible D gene is TRBD2 (6 bases). The V gene's germline CDR1 is SGHNT and CDR2 YYREEE (reference sequence). The CDR3 is 15 amino acids. Trimming took off 5 bases at V and 1 base at J, with 16 bases between the two ends. CDR3 in amino acids: CASRTGLASSYEQYF. In nucleotides, the CDR3 is TGTGCCAGCAGGACCGGTCTAGCGAGTTCCTACGAGCAGTACTTC.

As concerns this clone: At one end, the junction sequence differs from germline, possibly due to a read error. The chain recombines TRBV20-1 with TRBJ1-1, with D unresolved. Germline loops: CDR1 DFQATT, CDR2 SNEGSKA (reference sequence). The CDR3 has 11 amino acids. This chain's CDR3 is CSRSFGTEAFF. Written as DNA, the CDR3 is TGTTCTCGCAGTTTTGGAACTGAAGCTTTCTTT.

This sequence joins TRBV5-1 and TRBJ2-5; D possibly uses TRBD1 or TRBD2 (5 bases each). With 4 bases removed from V and 4 bases from J, the gap between germline ends came to 17 bases. CDR3 size: 15 residues. The germline V gene has CDR1 SGHRS and CDR2 YFSETQ. CDR3 region: CASSPGPGGGETQYF. DNA for the CDR3: TGCGCCAGCAGCCCAGGGCCTGGGGGTGGAGAGACCCAGTACTTC.

This chain joins TRBV4-2 and TRBJ2-1, with D perhaps matching TRBD2 (7 bases). Trimming shortened V by 4 bases and J by 4 bases, and 14 bases separated the two germline ends. Germline loops: CDR1 LGHNA, CDR2 YNFKEQ. This CDR3 contains 15 residues. The CDR3 loop reads CASSRRGRGYNEQFF. In DNA form, the CDR3 reads TGTGCCAGCAGCCGAAGAGGGAGGGGGTACAATGAGCAGTTCTTC.

The genes are TRBV5-6 and TRBJ2-1; 9 nucleotides agree with TRBD1. The CDR3 length is 13 residues. Germline CDR1 SGHDT, CDR2 YYEEEE. V lost 3 bases, J lost 8 bases, and 3 bases stayed unmatched. The CDR3 DNA reads as TGTGCCAGCAGCTCAACAGGGGGCCATGAGCAGTTCTTC. Its translation: CASSSTGGHEQFF. Variable domain in full (rest from reference TRBV5-6 and TRBJ2-1): DAGVTQSPTHLIKTRGQQVTLRCSPKSGHDTVSWYQQALGQGPQFIFQYYEEEERQRGNFPDRFSGHQFPNYSSELNVNALLLGDSALYLCASSSTGGHEQFFGPGTRLTVL.

This clone is labeled as medium-sized. V usage is TRBV14 and J usage is TRBJ1-1; D unclear. V was shortened by 2 bases and J by 4 bases, with 8 bases between the two germline ends. This CDR3 region has 13 residues. Germline CDR1 SGHDN, CDR2 FVKESK. CDR3: CASSQQVGTEAFF. In nucleotides, the CDR3 is TGTGCCAGCAGCCAACAGGTCGGCACTGAAGCTTTCTTT.

This clone occurred once. The gene calls are TRBV4-1 and TRBJ2-3; TRBD2 might be the D (6 bases). The germline V gene encodes CDR1 MGHRA and CDR2 YSYEKL. The V gene lost 4 bases and the J gene lost 0 bases, with 11 bases spanning the gap. The CDR3 is 15 amino acids. CDR3 nucleotides: TGCGCCAGCAGCCTAGGGACTGCTAGCACAGATACGCAGTATTTT. It yields the protein CASSLGTASTDTQYF.

This clone appeared a few times. The V call is TRBV28, the J call TRBJ1-4; D gene unclear. This CDR3 has 17 residues. V shed 9 bases and J shed 0 bases, with 20 bases lying between them. CDR1 is MDHEN and CDR2 is SYDVKM in the germline V gene. CDR3 sequence: CASATWTVVATNEKLFF. The CDR3 region has the DNA TGTGCCAGTGCAACCTGGACGGTAGTTGCAACTAATGAAAAACTGTTTTTT.